The rows below give T cell receptor beta chains drawn from one sample of a study of shared clonotypes between healthy human individuals. Only in-frame clones appear in the TCRdb table, and some are missing; sequencing was by immunoSEQ multiplex PCR. Here the sample spans 800,000 to 950,000 clones, 96% being singletons. The source material was naive CD8+ T cells sorted from blood. These receptors were taken from a man in his thirties or forties in good health. Both conserved end residues are trimmed from each CDR3. The order of the fields is J gene, CDR3 length, V gene, clone size, CDR3 protein. Rows may omit the clone size; those that give it use once, few, many or a size class.

J: TRBJ2-1
length: 14
V: TRBV27
size: NA
CDR3: ASSSVAFGRDNEQF

J: TRBJ2-5
length: 11
V: TRBV7-8
size: NA
CDR3: ASAGDAWETQY

J: TRBJ2-6
length: 12
V: TRBV30
size: NA
CDR3: AWSVGSGANVLT

J: TRBJ2-7
length: 15
V: TRBV7-9
size: NA
CDR3: ASSPRGSGRSSYEQY

J: TRBJ2-1
length: 11
V: TRBV4-1
size: NA
CDR3: ASSQDLPALKF

J: TRBJ1-1
length: 13
V: TRBV7-9
size: NA
CDR3: ASSFPGQGNTEAF

J: TRBJ2-7
length: 13
V: TRBV27
size: once
CDR3: ASSFSRSSAYEQY

J: TRBJ2-7
length: 13
V: TRBV4-1
size: NA
CDR3: ASSPAGQGSYEQY

J: TRBJ2-7
length: 13
V: TRBV29-1
size: NA
CDR3: SVELGRGSGYEQY

J: TRBJ2-3
length: 14
V: TRBV11-2
size: NA
CDR3: ASSLIGQGPTDTQY

J: TRBJ1-1
length: 11
V: TRBV9
size: NA
CDR3: ASSFGGNTEAF

J: TRBJ2-7
length: 14
V: TRBV27
size: NA
CDR3: ASSLSRGQISYEQY

J: TRBJ2-7
length: 13
V: TRBV4-1
size: NA
CDR3: ASSLQGDRAYEQY

J: TRBJ2-3
length: 12
V: TRBV5-1
size: NA
CDR3: ASRDLGISDTQY

J: TRBJ1-1
length: 11
V: TRBV4-1
size: NA
CDR3: ASSQDPKEEAF

J: TRBJ2-2
length: 13
V: TRBV6-1
size: NA
CDR3: ASSEGARRTGELF

J: TRBJ1-5
length: 13
V: TRBV27
size: NA
CDR3: ASSSGDRGNQPQH

J: TRBJ2-7
length: 11
V: TRBV10-2
size: NA
CDR3: ASSENPSYEQY

J: TRBJ2-7
length: 12
V: TRBV30
size: once
CDR3: AWSVFRGSYEQY

J: TRBJ1-2
length: 12
V: TRBV27
size: NA
CDR3: ASSPQNRERGYT

J: TRBJ2-7
length: 15
V: TRBV14
size: NA
CDR3: ASSHGTSEYLTYEQY

J: TRBJ2-7
length: 13
V: TRBV15
size: NA
CDR3: ATSRGRQGAYEQY

J: TRBJ2-1
length: 12
V: TRBV27
size: NA
CDR3: ASRHPSSYNEQF

J: TRBJ2-7
length: 12
V: TRBV25-1
size: few
CDR3: ASSEYADGYEQY

J: TRBJ1-1
length: 18
V: TRBV27
size: NA
CDR3: ASSLLPGGPFSGGNTEAF

J: TRBJ2-5
length: 10
V: TRBV11-2
size: once
CDR3: ASSLVGETQY

J: TRBJ2-1
length: 14
V: TRBV11-3
size: NA
CDR3: ASSPAGGPSRNEQF

J: TRBJ1-2
length: 12
V: TRBV19
size: NA
CDR3: ASSMPAINYGYT

J: TRBJ2-7
length: 11
V: TRBV27
size: NA
CDR3: ASSLLGGYEQY

J: TRBJ1-1
length: 11
V: TRBV6-6
size: once
CDR3: ACGAGFTTEAF

J: TRBJ2-7
length: 15
V: TRBV27
size: NA
CDR3: ASSFRPSRGPLYEQY

J: TRBJ2-2
length: 13
V: TRBV7-6
size: once
CDR3: ASSLLALGTGELF

J: TRBJ2-7
length: 13
V: TRBV27
size: NA
CDR3: ASSLAGASSYEQY

J: TRBJ2-1
length: 10
V: TRBV4-2
size: once
CDR3: ASSHSHNEQF

J: TRBJ2-1
length: 9
V: TRBV23-1
size: NA
CDR3: ASSEGGEQF

J: TRBJ1-5
length: 11
V: TRBV7-7
size: NA
CDR3: ASSLVVRQPQH